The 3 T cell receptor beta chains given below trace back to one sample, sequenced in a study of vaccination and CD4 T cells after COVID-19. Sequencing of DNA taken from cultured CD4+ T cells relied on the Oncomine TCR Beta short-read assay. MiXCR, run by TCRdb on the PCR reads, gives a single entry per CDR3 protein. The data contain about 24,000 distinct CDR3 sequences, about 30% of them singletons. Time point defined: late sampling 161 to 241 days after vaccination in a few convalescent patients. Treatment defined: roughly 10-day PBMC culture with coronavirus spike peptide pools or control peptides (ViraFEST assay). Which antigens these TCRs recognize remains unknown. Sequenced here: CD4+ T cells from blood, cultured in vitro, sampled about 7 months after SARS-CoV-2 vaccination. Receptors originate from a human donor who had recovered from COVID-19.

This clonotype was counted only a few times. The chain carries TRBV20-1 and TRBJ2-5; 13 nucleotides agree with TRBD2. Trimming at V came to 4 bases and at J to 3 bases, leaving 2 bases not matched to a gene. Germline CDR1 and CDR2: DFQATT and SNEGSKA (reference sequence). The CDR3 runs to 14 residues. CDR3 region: CSANGLAGEETQYF. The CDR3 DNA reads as TGCAGTGCTAACGGACTAGCGGGAGAAGAGACCCAGTACTTC.

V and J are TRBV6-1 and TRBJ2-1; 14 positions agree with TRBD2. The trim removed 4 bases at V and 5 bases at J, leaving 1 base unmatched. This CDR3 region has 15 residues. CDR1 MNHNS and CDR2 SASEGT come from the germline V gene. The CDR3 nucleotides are TGTGCCAGCAGTGGGACTAGCGGGAGGAACAATGAGCAGTTCTTC. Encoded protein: CASSGTSGRNNEQFF.

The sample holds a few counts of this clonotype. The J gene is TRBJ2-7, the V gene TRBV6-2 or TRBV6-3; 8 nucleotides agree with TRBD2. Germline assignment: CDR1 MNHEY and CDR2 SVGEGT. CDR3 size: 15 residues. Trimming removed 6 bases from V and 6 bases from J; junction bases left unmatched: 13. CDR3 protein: CASRNQRGWMGEQYF. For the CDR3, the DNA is TGTGCCAGCAGAAATCAGCGGGGGTGGATGGGCGAGCAGTACTTC.